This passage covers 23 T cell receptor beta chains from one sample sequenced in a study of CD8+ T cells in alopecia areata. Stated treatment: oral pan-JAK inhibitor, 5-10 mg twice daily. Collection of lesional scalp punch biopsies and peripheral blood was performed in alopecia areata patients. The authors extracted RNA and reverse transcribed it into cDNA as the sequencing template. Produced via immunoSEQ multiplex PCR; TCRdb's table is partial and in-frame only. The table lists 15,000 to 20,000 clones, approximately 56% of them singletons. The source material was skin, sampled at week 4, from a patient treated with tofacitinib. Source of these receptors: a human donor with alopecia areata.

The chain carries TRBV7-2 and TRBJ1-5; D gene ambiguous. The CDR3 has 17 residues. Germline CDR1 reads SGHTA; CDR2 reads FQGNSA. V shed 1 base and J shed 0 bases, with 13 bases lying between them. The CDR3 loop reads CASSLEGVSYSNQPQHF. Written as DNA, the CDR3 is TGTGCCAGCAGCTTAGAGGGTGTATCCTATAGCAATCAGCCCCAGCATTTT.

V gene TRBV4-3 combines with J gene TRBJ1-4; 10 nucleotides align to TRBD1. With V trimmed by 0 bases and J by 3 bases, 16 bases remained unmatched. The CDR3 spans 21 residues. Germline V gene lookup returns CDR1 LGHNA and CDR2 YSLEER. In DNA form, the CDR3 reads TGCGCCAGCAGCCAAGATATGGCCGTGACAGGGGGCCAAGCGGCTAATGAAAAACTGTTTTTT. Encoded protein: CASSQDMAVTGGQAANEKLFF.

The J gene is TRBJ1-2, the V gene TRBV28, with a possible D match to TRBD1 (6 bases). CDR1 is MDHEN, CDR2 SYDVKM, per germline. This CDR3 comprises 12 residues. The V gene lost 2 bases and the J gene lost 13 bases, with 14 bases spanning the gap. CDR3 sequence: CASSLRTVGATF. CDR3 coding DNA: TGTGCCAGCAGTTTACGGACAGTAGGCGCCACCTTC.

CDR3 sequence: CASRVGETGYTF. CDR3 DNA: TGCGCCAGCAGGGTCGGGGAAACTGGCTACACCTTC. The V call is TRBV5-1, the J call TRBJ1-2; D gene unclear. This CDR3 has 12 amino acids. V was trimmed by 5 bases and J by 7 bases, leaving 12 bases between them. Germline-derived CDR1 and CDR2 are SGHRS and YFSETQ.

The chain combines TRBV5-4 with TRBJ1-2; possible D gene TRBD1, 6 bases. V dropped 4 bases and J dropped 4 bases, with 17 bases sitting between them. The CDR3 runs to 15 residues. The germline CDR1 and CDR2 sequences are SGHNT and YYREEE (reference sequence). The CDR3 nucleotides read TGTGCCAGCAGCCCCTATTTGGGGGCCACCTATGGCTACACCTTC. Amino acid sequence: CASSPYLGATYGYTF. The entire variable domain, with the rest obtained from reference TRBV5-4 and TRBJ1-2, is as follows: ETGVTQSPTHLIKTRGQQVTLRCSSQSGHNTVSWYQQALGQGPQFIFQYYREEENGRGNFPPRFSGLQFPNYSSELNVNALELDDSALYLCASSPYLGATYGYTFGSGTRLTVV.

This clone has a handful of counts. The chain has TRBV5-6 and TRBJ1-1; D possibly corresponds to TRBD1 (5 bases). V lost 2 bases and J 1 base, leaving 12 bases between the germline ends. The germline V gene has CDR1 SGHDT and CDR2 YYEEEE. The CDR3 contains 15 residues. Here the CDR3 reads CASSLEGGGNTEAFF. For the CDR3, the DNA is TGTGCCAGCAGCTTAGAAGGTGGGGGGAACACTGAAGCTTTCTTT.

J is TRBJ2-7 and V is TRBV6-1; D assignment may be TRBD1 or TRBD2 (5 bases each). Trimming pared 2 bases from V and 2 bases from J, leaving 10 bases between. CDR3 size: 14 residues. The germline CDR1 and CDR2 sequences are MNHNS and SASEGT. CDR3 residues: CASSESGGTYEQYF. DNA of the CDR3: TGTGCCAGCAGTGAATCTGGGGGTACCTACGAGCAGTACTTC.

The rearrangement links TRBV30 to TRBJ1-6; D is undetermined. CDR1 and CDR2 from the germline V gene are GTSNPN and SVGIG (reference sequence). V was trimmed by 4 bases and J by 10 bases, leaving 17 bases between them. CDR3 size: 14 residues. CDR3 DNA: TGTGCCTGGACCGCCGGGCCAAAGGGCTCACCCCTCCACTTT. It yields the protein CAWTAGPKGSPLHF.

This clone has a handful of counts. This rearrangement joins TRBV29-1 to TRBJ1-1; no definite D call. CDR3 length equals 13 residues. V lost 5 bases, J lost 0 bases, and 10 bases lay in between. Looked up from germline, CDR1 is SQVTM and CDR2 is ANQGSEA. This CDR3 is CSVLPRMNTEAFF. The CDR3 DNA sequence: TGCAGCGTTCTCCCCAGGATGAACACTGAAGCTTTCTTT.

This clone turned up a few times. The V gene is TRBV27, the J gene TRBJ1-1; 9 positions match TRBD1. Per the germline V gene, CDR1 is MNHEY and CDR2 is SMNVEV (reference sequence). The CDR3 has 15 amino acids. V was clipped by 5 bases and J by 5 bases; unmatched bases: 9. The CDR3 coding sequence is TGTGCCAGCAGTCCCCACTTTGACAGGGGGACTGAAGCTTTCTTT. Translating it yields CASSPHFDRGTEAFF.

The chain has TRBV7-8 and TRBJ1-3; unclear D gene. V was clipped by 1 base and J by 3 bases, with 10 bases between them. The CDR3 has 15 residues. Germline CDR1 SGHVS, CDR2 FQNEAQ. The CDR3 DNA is TGTGCCAGCAGCTTAGGTATGGACGTTGGAAACACCATATATTTT. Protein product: CASSLGMDVGNTIYF.

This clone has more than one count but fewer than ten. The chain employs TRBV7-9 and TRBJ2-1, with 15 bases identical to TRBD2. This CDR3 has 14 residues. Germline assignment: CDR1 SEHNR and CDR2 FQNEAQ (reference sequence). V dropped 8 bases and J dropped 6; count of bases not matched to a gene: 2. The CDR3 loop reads CASGLAGGPNEQFF. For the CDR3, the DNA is TGTGCCAGCGGACTAGCGGGGGGGCCCAATGAGCAGTTCTTC.

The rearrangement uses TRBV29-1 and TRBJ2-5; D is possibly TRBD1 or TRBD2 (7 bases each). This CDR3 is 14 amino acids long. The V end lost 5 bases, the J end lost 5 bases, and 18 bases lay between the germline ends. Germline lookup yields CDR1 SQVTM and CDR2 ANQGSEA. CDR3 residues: CSVSGRGGEETQYF. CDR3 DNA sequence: TGCAGCGTTAGCGGCAGGGGGGGGGAGGAGACCCAGTACTTC. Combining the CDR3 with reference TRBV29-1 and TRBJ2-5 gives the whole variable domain SAVISQKPSRDICQRGTSLTIQCQVDSQVTMMFWYRQQPGQSLTLIATANQGSEATYESGFVIDKFPISRPNLTFSTLTVSNMSPEDSSIYLCSVSGRGGEETQYFGPGTRLLVL.

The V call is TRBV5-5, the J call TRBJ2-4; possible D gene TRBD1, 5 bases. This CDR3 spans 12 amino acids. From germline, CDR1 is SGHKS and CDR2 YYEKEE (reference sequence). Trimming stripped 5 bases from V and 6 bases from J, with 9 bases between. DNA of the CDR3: TGTGCCAGCAGTATTAGGGGAAACATTCAGTACTTC. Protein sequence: CASSIRGNIQYF. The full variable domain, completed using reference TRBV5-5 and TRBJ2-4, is DAGVTQSPTHLIKTRGQQVTLRCSPISGHKSVSWYQQVLGQGPQFIFQYYEKEERGRGNFPDRFSARQFPNYSSELNVNALLLGDSALYLCASSIRGNIQYFGAGTRLSVL.

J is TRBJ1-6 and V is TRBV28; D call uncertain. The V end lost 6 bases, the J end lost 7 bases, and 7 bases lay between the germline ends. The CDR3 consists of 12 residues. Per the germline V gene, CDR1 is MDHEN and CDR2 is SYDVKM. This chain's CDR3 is CASSPPNSPLHF. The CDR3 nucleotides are TGTGCCAGCAGCCCCCCCAATTCACCCCTCCACTTT.

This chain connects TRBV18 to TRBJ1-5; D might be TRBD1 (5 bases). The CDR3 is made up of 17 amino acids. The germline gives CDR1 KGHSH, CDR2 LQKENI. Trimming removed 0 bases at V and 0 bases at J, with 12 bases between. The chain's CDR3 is CASSPPLRGDSNQPQHF. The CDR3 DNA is TGTGCCAGCTCACCACCGTTAAGGGGTGATAGCAATCAGCCCCAGCATTTT.

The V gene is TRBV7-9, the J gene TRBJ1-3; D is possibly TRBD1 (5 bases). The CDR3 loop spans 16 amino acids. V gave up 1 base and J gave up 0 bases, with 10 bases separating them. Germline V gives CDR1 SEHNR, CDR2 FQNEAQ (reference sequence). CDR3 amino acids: CASSLGQGSSGNTIYF. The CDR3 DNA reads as TGTGCCAGCAGCTTAGGGCAGGGAAGCTCTGGAAACACCATATATTTT. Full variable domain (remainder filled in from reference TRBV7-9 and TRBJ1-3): DTGVSQNPRHKITKRGQNVTFRCDPISEHNRLYWYRQTLGQGPEFLTYFQNEAQLEKSRLLSDRFSAERPKGSFSTLEIQRTEQGDSAMYLCASSLGQGSSGNTIYFGEGSWLTVV.

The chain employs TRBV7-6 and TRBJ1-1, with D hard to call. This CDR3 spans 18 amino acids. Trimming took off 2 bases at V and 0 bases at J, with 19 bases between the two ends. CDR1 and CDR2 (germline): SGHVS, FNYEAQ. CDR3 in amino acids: CASSLFPPTSPLNTEAFF. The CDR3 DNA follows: TGTGCCAGCAGCTTATTCCCCCCGACATCCCCCCTGAACACTGAAGCTTTCTTT.

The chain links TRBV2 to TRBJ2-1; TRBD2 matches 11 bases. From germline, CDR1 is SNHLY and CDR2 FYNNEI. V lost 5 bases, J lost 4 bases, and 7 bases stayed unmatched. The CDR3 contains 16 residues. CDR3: CASSQTSGGGYNEQFF. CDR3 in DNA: TGTGCCAGCAGTCAAACTAGCGGGGGTGGGTACAATGAGCAGTTCTTC.

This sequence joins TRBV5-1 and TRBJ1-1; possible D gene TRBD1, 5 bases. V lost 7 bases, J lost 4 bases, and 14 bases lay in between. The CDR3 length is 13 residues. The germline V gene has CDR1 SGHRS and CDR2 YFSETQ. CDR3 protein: CASGADSGTEAFF. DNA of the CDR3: TGCGCCAGCGGGGCCGACAGTGGCACTGAAGCTTTCTTT.

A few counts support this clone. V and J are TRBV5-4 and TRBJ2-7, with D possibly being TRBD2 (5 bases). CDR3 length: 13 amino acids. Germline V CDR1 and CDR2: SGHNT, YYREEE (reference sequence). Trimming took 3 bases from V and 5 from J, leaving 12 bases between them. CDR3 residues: CASSSTKRDEQYF. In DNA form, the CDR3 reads TGTGCCAGCAGCTCCACCAAGAGGGACGAGCAGTACTTC.

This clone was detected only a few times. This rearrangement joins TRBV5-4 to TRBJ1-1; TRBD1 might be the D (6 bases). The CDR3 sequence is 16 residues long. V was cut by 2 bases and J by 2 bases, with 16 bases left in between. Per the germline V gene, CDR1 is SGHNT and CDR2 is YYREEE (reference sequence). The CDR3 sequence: CASSLGGSRPNTEAFF. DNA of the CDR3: TGTGCCAGCAGCTTAGGGGGGAGTAGGCCTAACACTGAAGCTTTCTTT.

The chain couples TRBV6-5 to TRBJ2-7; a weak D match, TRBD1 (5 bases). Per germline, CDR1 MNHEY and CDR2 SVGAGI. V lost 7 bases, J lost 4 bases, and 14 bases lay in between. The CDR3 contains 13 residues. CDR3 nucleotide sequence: TGTGCCAGCAAGGCAGGGTCCCTTTACGAGCAGTACTTC. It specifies CASKAGSLYEQYF.